Listed here are 15 T cell receptor beta chains from one sample, sequenced in a study of blood T cell repertoires in COVID-19. Sequencing was performed with immunoSEQ multiplex PCR; in TCRdb, only in-frame clones are kept and a portion is missing. Here the sample spans 200,000 or so clones, approximately 85% being singletons. Sequencing used peripheral blood. These receptors originate from a man aged 60 to 69 with acute or convalescent COVID-19.

The V gene is TRBV6-5, the J gene TRBJ1-2; 10 nucleotides match TRBD1. Germline lookup yields CDR1 MNHEY and CDR2 SVGAGI. V gave up 6 bases and J gave up 4 bases; unmatched junction bases: 5. The CDR3 is 14 amino acids. CDR3 DNA sequence: TGTGCCAGCAGCGGGACAGGGGTGGGCTATGGCTACACCTTC. It translates to CASSGTGVGYGYTF.

The rearrangement uses TRBV10-1 and TRBJ2-1; possibly TRBD2 for D (5 bases). There are 12 residues in the CDR3. CDR1 is WNHNN, CDR2 SYGVQD, per germline (reference sequence). V was pared by 3 bases and J by 15 bases, with 15 bases between. CDR3 protein: CASSEYSAWGFF. The CDR3 region has the DNA TGCGCCAGCAGTGAATATAGCGCCTGGGGGTTCTTC.

The chain combines TRBV5-5 with TRBJ2-2; the match to TRBD1 covers 9 bases. J gave up 6 bases and V 7 bases, and 13 bases lay outside the gene matches. Germline-derived CDR1 and CDR2 are SGHKS and YYEKEE (reference sequence). There are 16 residues in the CDR3. The CDR3 nucleotides are TGTGCCAGCGCTTCCACCGGGACAGGGAAGGCCGGGGAGCTGTTTTTT. Its protein is CASASTGTGKAGELFF. Full variable domain (outside the CDR3, taken from reference TRBV5-5 and TRBJ2-2): DAGVTQSPTHLIKTRGQQVTLRCSPISGHKSVSWYQQVLGQGPQFIFQYYEKEERGRGNFPDRFSARQFPNYSSELNVNALLLGDSALYLCASASTGTGKAGELFFGEGSRLTVL.

The chain recombines TRBV4-2 with TRBJ1-1; D not resolved. Germline V gene lookup returns CDR1 LGHNA and CDR2 YNFKEQ. V was clipped by 4 bases and J by 4 bases, with 16 bases between them. The CDR3 sequence is 15 residues long. CDR3 region: CASSPADQVGTEAFF. In DNA form, the CDR3 reads TGTGCCAGCAGCCCAGCAGATCAGGTTGGCACTGAAGCTTTCTTT.

V usage is TRBV2 and J usage is TRBJ1-5; tentatively, D is TRBD1 (5 bases). Germline CDR1 reads SNHLY; CDR2 reads FYNNEI. The CDR3 extends over 12 amino acids. Trimming pared 2 bases from V and 7 bases from J, leaving 6 bases between. The CDR3 loop reads CASSEQGQPQHF. CDR3 bases: TGTGCCAGCAGTGAACAGGGACAGCCCCAGCATTTT. Together with reference TRBV2 and TRBJ1-5, the CDR3 gives the full variable domain: EPEVTQTPSHQVTQMGQEVILRCVPISNHLYFYWYRQILGQKVEFLVSFYNNEISEKSEIFDDQFSVERPDGSNFTLKIRSTKLEDSAMYFCASSEQGQPQHFGDGTRLSIL.

This chain joins TRBV11-2 and TRBJ1-5, with D hard to call. V was clipped by 5 bases and J by 2 bases, with 13 bases between them. Per the germline V gene, CDR1 is SGHAT and CDR2 is FQNNGV. The CDR3 spans 15 residues. CDR3 protein: CASSPHSARNQPQHF. The CDR3 DNA reads as TGTGCCAGCAGCCCCCACAGTGCCCGCAATCAGCCCCAGCATTTT.

The chain employs TRBV7-3 and TRBJ2-2; D remains ambiguous. Deletions cut 5 bases from V and 0 bases from J, with 4 bases between. The CDR3 has 13 residues. CDR1 and CDR2 (germline): SGHTA, FQGTGA. The CDR3 loop is CASSPSNTGELFF. As DNA, the CDR3 is TGTGCCAGCAGCCCGTCGAACACCGGGGAGCTGTTTTTT. Full variable domain (missing parts from reference TRBV7-3 and TRBJ2-2): GAGVSQTPSNKVTEKGKYVELRCDPISGHTALYWYRQSLGQGPEFLIYFQGTGAADDSGLPNDRFFAVRPEGSVSTLKIQRTERGDSAVYLCASSPSNTGELFFGEGSRLTVL.

This sequence joins TRBV18 and TRBJ2-7, with D perhaps matching TRBD2 (6 bases). CDR3 length equals 15 residues. Per the germline V gene, CDR1 is KGHSH and CDR2 is LQKENI. V lost 6 bases, J lost 4 bases, and 19 bases lay in between. The CDR3 is CASSTAPAGRYEQYF. The DNA for the CDR3 is TGTGCCAGCTCGACTGCCCCGGCGGGGCGATACGAGCAGTACTTC.

The V call is TRBV20-1, the J call TRBJ2-1; 8 bases line up with TRBD1. V was pared by 3 bases and J by 8 bases, with 6 bases of the junction left unmatched. The CDR3 has 13 residues. Germline V gives CDR1 DFQATT, CDR2 SNEGSKA (reference sequence). In DNA form, the CDR3 reads TGCAGTGCTAGTAGCGACAGGGGTGATGAGCAGTTCTTC. This sequence encodes CSASSDRGDEQFF.

This clone came up a few times. This CDR3 is CAISGDSWGYTF. CDR3 nucleotides: TGTGCCATCAGTGGGGACAGCTGGGGCTACACCTTC. The V call is TRBV10-3, the J call TRBJ1-2, with 7 positions matching TRBD1. The CDR3 length is 12 residues. V trimming: 4 bases; J trimming: 8 bases; junction bases outside the gene matches: 4. Germline V gene data show CDR1 as ENHRY and CDR2 as SYGVKD.

This clone was seen only once. The V gene is TRBV7-2, the J gene TRBJ2-2; D is possibly TRBD2 (7 bases). Germline CDR1 and CDR2: SGHTA and FQGNSA. V was trimmed by 1 base and J by 0 bases, leaving 12 bases between them. The CDR3 length is 17 residues. CDR3 sequence: CASSLGRGLSNTGELFF. The CDR3 DNA is TGTGCCAGCAGCTTAGGCAGGGGACTATCGAACACCGGGGAGCTGTTTTTT. Combining the CDR3 with reference TRBV7-2 and TRBJ2-2 gives the whole variable domain GAGVSQSPSNKVTEKGKDVELRCDPISGHTALYWYRQSLGQGLEFLIYFQGNSAPDKSGLPSDRFSAERTGGSVSTLTIQRTQQEDSAVYLCASSLGRGLSNTGELFFGEGSRLTVL.

This clone was detected only once. The J gene is TRBJ1-2, the V gene TRBV28, with 8 bases fitting TRBD1. This CDR3 comprises 13 residues. V was clipped by 8 bases and J by 5 bases; unmatched bases: 7. CDR1 is MDHEN, CDR2 SYDVKM, per germline. CDR3 residues: CASGLRTGYGYTF. The CDR3 bases are TGTGCCAGCGGCCTGCGGACAGGGTATGGCTACACCTTC.

The V gene is TRBV24-1, the J gene TRBJ1-2, with 8 bases lining up with TRBD1. This CDR3 contains 18 residues. The junction had 16 bases not matched to a gene; V was cut back by 4 bases and J by 4 bases. CDR1 and CDR2 from the germline V gene are KGHDR and SFDVKD. CDR3 DNA sequence: TGTGCCACCAGTGACCCCACAGAGACAGGGGCGACAGGCTATGGCTACACCTTC. Its translation is CATSDPTETGATGYGYTF.

The J gene is TRBJ2-1, the V gene TRBV10-3; TRBD1 matches 9 bases. Germline assignment: CDR1 ENHRY and CDR2 SYGVKD. This CDR3 region has 13 residues. V trimming: 0 bases; J trimming: 10 bases; junction bases outside the gene matches: 1. CDR3 DNA sequence: TGTGCCATCAGTGAGTCGGGGACAGGGGAGCAGTTCTTC. Encoded protein: CAISESGTGEQFF.

The chain has TRBV19 and TRBJ1-4, with TRBD1 identical over 7 bases. V was pared by 5 bases and J by 8 bases, with 5 bases of the junction left unmatched. The CDR3 covers 13 residues. The germline V gene encodes CDR1 LNHDA and CDR2 SQIVND (reference sequence). This CDR3 is CASSVGTAEKLFF. In DNA, the CDR3 is TGTGCCAGTAGTGTTGGGACAGCAGAAAAACTGTTTTTT.